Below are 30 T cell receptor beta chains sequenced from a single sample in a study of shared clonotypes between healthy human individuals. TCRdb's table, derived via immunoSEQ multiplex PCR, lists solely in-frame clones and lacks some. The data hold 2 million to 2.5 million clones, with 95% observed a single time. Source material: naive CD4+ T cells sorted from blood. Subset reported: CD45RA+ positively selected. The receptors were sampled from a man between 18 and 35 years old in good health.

CDR3 amino acids: CASSPSLQGSVYGYTF. The CDR3 DNA sequence: TGTGCCAGCAGCCCCAGCCTACAGGGATCGGTCTATGGCTACACCTTC. The chain joins TRBV5-4 to TRBJ1-2, with D maybe TRBD1 (6 bases). The CDR3 is 16 residues long. The V and J ends lost 4 bases and 4 bases respectively, with 20 bases between them. Germline lookup yields CDR1 SGHNT and CDR2 YYREEE (reference sequence).

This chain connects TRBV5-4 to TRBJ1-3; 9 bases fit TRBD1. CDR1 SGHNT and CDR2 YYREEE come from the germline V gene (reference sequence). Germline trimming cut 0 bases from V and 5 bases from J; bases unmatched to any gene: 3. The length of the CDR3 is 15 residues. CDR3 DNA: TGTGCCAGCAGCTTGGGGGGACAGGGACGAAACACCATATATTTT. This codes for CASSLGGQGRNTIYF.

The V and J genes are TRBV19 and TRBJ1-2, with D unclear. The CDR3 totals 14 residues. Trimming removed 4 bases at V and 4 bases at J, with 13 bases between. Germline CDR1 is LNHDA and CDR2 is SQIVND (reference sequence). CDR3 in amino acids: CASSTLGRSYGYTF. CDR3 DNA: TGTGCCAGTAGTACCCTCGGACGTAGCTATGGCTACACCTTC.

The CDR3 loop reads CASSLGQTTNEKLFF. Written as DNA, the CDR3 is TGTGCCAGCAGTTTGGGACAGACAACTAATGAAAAACTGTTTTTT. V is TRBV6-5 and J is TRBJ1-4, with 7 bases aligning to TRBD1. The junction had 2 bases not matched to a gene; V was cut back by 4 bases and J by 0 bases. This CDR3 comprises 15 residues. Germline V gives CDR1 MNHEY, CDR2 SVGAGI.

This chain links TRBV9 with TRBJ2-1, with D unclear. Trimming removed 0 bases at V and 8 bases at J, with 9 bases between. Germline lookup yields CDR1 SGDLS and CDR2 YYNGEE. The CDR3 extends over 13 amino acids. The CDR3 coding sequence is TGTGCCAGCAGCGTAGAAAAAGGGTATGAGCAGTTCTTC. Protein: CASSVEKGYEQFF.

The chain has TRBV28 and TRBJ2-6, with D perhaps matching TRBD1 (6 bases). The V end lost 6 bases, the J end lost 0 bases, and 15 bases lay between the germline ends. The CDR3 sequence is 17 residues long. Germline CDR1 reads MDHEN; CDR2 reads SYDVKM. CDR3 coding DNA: TGTGCCAGCAGCCTCGGGACACTTGGCTCTGGGGCCAACGTCCTGACTTTC. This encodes CASSLGTLGSGANVLTF.

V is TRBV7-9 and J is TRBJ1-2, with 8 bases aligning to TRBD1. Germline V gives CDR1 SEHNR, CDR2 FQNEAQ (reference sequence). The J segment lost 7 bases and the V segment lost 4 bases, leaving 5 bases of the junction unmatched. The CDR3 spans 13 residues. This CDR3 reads CASSSRTGFGYTF. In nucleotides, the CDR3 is TGTGCCAGCAGCTCCAGGACAGGGTTTGGCTACACCTTC.

The CDR3 sequence is CASSYSGASGTYEQYF. The DNA of the CDR3 is TGTGCCAGCAGTTACTCCGGGGCTAGCGGAACCTACGAGCAGTACTTC. The chain combines TRBV6-6 with TRBJ2-7; 7 bases match TRBD2. The CDR3 runs to 16 residues. The junction had 7 bases not matched to a gene; V was cut back by 0 bases and J by 2 bases. Germline assignment: CDR1 MNHNY and CDR2 SVGAGI (reference sequence).

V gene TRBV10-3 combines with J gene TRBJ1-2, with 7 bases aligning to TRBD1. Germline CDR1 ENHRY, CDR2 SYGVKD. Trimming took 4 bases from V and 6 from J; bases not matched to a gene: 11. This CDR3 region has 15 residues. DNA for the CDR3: TGTGCCATCAGTGTCATGAGACAGGGAGTCGATGGCTACACCTTC. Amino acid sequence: CAISVMRQGVDGYTF.

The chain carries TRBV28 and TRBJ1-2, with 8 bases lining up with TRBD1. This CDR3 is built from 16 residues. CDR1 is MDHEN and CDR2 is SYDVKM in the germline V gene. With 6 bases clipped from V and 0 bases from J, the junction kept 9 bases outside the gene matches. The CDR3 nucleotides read TGTGCCAGCAGCTCGACAGGGGAAGGTGCTAACTATGGCTACACCTTC. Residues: CASSSTGEGANYGYTF.

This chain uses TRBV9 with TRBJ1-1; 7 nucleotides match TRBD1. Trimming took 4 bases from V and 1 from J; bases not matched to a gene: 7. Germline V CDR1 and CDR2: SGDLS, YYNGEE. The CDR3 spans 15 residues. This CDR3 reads CASSPGTAWNTEAFF. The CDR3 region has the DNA TGTGCCAGCAGCCCAGGGACAGCCTGGAACACTGAAGCTTTCTTT.

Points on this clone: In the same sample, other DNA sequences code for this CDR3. CDR3 loop: CASSLVAGGPYNEQFF. The CDR3 nucleotides are TGCGCCAGCAGCTTGGTGGCGGGAGGTCCCTACAATGAGCAGTTCTTC. The chain carries TRBV5-1 and TRBJ2-1, with 8 bases lining up with TRBD2. CDR1 and CDR2 (germline): SGHRS, YFSETQ. With V trimmed by 0 bases and J by 2 bases, 4 bases remained unmatched. The CDR3 length is 16 residues.

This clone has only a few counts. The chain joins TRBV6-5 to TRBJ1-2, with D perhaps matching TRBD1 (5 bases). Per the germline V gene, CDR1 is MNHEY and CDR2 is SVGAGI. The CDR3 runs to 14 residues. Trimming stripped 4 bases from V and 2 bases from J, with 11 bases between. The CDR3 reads CASSSGRVNYGYTF. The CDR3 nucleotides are TGTGCCAGCAGTTCGGGACGGGTGAACTATGGCTACACCTTC.

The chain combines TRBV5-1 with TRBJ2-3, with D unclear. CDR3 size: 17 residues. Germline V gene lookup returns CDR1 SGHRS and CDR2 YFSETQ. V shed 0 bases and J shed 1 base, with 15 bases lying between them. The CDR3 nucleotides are TGCGCCAGCAGCTTGGGTGGTTCGTCTAGTGGCACAGATACGCAGTATTTT. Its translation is CASSLGGSSSGTDTQYF.

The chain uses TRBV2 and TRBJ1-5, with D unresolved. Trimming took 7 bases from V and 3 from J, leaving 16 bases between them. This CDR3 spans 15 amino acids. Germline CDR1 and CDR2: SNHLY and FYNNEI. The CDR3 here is CASTDMGRSNQPQHF. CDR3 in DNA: TGTGCCAGCACCGATATGGGCAGATCCAATCAGCCCCAGCATTTT.

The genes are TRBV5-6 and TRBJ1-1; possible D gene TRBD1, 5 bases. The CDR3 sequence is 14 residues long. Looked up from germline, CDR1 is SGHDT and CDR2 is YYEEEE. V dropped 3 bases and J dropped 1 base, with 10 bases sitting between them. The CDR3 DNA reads TGTGCCAGCAGCTGGGGCCGGACGAACACTGAAGCTTTCTTT. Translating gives CASSWGRTNTEAFF.

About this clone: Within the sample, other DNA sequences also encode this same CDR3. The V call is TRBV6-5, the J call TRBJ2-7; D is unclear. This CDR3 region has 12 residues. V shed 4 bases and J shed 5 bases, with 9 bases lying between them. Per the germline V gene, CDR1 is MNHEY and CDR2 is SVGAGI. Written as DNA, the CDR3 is TGTGCCAGCAGTTTAGATAGGCACGAGCAGTACTTC. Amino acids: CASSLDRHEQYF.

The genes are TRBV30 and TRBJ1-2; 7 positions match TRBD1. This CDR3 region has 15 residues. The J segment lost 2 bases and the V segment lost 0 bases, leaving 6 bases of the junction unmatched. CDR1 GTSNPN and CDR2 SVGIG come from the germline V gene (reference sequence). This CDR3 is CAWSVMTGRNYGYTF. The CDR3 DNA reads TGTGCCTGGAGTGTCATGACAGGGAGGAACTATGGCTACACCTTC.

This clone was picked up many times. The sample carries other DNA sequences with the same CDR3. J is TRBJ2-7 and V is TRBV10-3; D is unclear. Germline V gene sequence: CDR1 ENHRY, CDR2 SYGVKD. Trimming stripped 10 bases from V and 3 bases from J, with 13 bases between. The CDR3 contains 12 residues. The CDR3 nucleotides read TGTGCCACCCGGACGGATGGCTACGAGCAGTACTTC. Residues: CATRTDGYEQYF.

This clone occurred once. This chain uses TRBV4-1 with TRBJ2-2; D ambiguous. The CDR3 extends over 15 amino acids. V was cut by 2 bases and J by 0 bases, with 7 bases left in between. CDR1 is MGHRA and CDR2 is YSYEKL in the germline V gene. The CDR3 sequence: CASSQLGSNTGELFF. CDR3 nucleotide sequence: TGCGCCAGCAGCCAACTCGGTTCGAACACCGGGGAGCTGTTTTTT.

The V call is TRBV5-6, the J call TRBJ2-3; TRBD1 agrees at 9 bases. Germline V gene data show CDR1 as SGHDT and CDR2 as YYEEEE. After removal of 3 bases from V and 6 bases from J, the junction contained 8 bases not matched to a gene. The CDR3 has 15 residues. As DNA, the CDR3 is TGTGCCAGCAGCTCGGGGACAGGGTATGCGGATACGCAGTATTTT. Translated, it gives CASSSGTGYADTQYF.

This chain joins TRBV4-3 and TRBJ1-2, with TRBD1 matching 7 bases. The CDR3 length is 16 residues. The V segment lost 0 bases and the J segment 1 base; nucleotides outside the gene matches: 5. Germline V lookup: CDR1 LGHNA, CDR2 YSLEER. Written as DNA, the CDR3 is TGCGCCAGCAGCCAAGATTCGGCAGGGGGTAACTATGGCTACACCTTC. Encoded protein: CASSQDSAGGNYGYTF.

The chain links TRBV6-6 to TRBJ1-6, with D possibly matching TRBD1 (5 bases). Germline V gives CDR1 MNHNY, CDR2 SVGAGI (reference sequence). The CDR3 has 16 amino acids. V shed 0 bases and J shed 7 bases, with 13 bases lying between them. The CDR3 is CASSYSMQGMNSPLHF. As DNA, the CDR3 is TGTGCCAGCAGTTACTCGATGCAGGGTATGAATTCACCCCTCCACTTT.

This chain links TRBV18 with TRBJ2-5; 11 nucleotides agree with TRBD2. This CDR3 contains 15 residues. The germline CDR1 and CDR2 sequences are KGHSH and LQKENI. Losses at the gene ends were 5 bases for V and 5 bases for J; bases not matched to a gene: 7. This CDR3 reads CASSKGTSGGETQYF. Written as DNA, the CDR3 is TGTGCCAGCTCAAAGGGGACTAGCGGAGGGGAGACCCAGTACTTC.

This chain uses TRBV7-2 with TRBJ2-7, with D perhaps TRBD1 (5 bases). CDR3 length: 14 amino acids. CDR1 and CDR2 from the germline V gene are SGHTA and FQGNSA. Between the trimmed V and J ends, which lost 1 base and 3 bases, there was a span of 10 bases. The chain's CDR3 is CASSLDPGYYEQYF. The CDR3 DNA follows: TGTGCCAGCAGCTTAGATCCAGGGTACTACGAGCAGTACTTC.

Here the CDR3 reads CASSPLDWGDEQADTQYF. In DNA form, the CDR3 reads TGTGCCAGCAGCCCACTGGATTGGGGTGACGAACAGGCGGATACGCAGTATTTT. The V gene is TRBV7-8, the J gene TRBJ2-3, with a tentative D call TRBD1 (5 bases). The CDR3 is made up of 18 amino acids. V dropped 5 bases and J dropped 6 bases, with 27 bases sitting between them. The germline CDR1 and CDR2 sequences are SGHVS and FQNEAQ.

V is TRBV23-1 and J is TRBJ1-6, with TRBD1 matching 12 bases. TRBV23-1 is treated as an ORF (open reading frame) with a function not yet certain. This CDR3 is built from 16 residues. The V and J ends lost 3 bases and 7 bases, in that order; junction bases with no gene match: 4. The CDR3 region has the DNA TGCGCCAGCAGTCAGGGACAGGGGGCGCCGAATTCACCCCTCCACTTT. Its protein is CASSQGQGAPNSPLHF.

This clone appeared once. The CDR3 is CASSPGMENTIYF. CDR3 DNA sequence: TGTGCCAGCTCACCTGGGATGGAGAACACCATATATTTT. The rearrangement links TRBV18 to TRBJ1-3, with D unclear. The CDR3 contains 13 residues. CDR1 is KGHSH and CDR2 is LQKENI in the germline V gene. Trimming took off 3 bases at V and 7 bases at J, with 10 bases between the two ends.

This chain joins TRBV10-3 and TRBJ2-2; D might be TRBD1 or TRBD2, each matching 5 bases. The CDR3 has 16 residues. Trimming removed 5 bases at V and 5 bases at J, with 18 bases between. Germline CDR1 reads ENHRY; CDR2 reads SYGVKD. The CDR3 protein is CAISNVEGRATGELFF. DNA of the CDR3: TGTGCCATCAGTAATGTAGAGGGACGAGCAACCGGGGAGCTGTTTTTT.

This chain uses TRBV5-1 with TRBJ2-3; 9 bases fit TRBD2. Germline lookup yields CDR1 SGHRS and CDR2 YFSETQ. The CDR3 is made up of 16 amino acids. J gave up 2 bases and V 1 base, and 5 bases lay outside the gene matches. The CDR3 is CASSLPAGGNTDTQYF. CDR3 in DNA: TGCGCCAGCAGCTTGCCAGCGGGGGGAAACACAGATACGCAGTATTTT.